The 31 T cell receptor beta chains presented below share a single source sample, sequenced in a study of early stage breast cancer tumors. Sequenced by immunoSEQ multiplex PCR; TCRdb stores in-frame clones only, minus some. The sample consists of more than 65,000 clones, about 85% of them appearing once. Sequencing was carried out using blood. All receptors derive from a person aged 40-50 years with breast cancer.

The chain employs TRBV5-1 and TRBJ2-1, with D perhaps given as TRBD1 or TRBD2 (6 bases each). Trimming left V 4 bases short and J 5 bases short, with 19 bases between. This CDR3 region has 16 residues. CDR1 is SGHRS, CDR2 YFSETQ, per germline. The chain's CDR3 is CASSRLTGTGDNEQFF. The CDR3 nucleotides are TGCGCCAGCAGCCGTTTAACAGGGACGGGGGACAATGAGCAGTTCTTC.

The J gene is TRBJ1-2, the V gene TRBV11-2; 7 bases match TRBD1. The CDR3 covers 14 residues. Germline V gene data show CDR1 as SGHAT and CDR2 as FQNNGV. V gave up 5 bases and J gave up 5 bases; unmatched junction bases: 8. This CDR3 reads CASSPPDRVYGYTF. Here the CDR3 DNA reads TGTGCCAGCAGCCCCCCCGACAGGGTTTATGGCTACACCTTC.

The V call is TRBV10-3, the J call TRBJ1-1, with 7 bases fitting TRBD1. The germline gives CDR1 ENHRY, CDR2 SYGVKD. V lost 6 bases to trimming and J lost 1 base; unmatched junction nucleotides: 5. This CDR3 contains 14 residues. The DNA of the CDR3 is TGTGCCATCAGGACCGGGACAGAGAACACTGAAGCTTTCTTT. This gives the protein CAIRTGTENTEAFF.

The chain combines TRBV6-6 with TRBJ1-5; D call uncertain. Germline loops: CDR1 MNHNY, CDR2 SVGAGI (reference sequence). The V and J ends lost 5 bases and 5 bases respectively, with 10 bases between them. This CDR3 contains 13 residues. CDR3 coding DNA: TGTGCCAGCAGTGTCCTACTTCATCAGCCCCAGCATTTT. Residues: CASSVLLHQPQHF.

The V gene is TRBV7-9, the J gene TRBJ1-2; 8 nucleotides agree with TRBD1. V trimming: 5 bases; J trimming: 0 bases; junction bases outside the gene matches: 8. The CDR3 has 16 amino acids. Germline values: CDR1 SEHNR, CDR2 FQNEAQ (reference sequence). The CDR3 nucleotides are TGTGCCAGCAGCAGCTGGACAGGGCGAGCTAACTATGGCTACACCTTC. It encodes CASSSWTGRANYGYTF.

This clone was seen more than once but under ten times. The V and J genes are TRBV19 and TRBJ1-2, with D perhaps TRBD1 (6 bases). CDR1 is LNHDA and CDR2 is SQIVND in the germline V gene (reference sequence). The germline V and J ends were trimmed by 2 bases and 4 bases, with 8 bases remaining between them. CDR3 length equals 13 residues. The CDR3 sequence: CASSITGRYGYTF. The CDR3 DNA reads as TGTGCCAGTAGTATAACAGGGCGCTATGGCTACACCTTC. The whole variable domain, filled in from reference TRBV19 and TRBJ1-2, reads DGGITQSPKYLFRKEGQNVTLSCEQNLNHDAMYWYRQDPGQGLRLIYYSQIVNDFQKGDIAEGYSVSREKKESFPLTVTSAQKNPTAFYLCASSITGRYGYTFGSGTRLTVV.

The chain combines TRBV7-2 with TRBJ2-1; 12 positions agree with TRBD2. J gave up 6 bases and V 5 bases, and 5 bases lay outside the gene matches. Germline V lookup: CDR1 SGHTA, CDR2 FQGNSA. This CDR3 spans 15 amino acids. The CDR3 coding sequence is TGTGCCAGCAGCCTCCGGACTAGCGGGGCCAATGAGCAGTTCTTC. This sequence encodes CASSLRTSGANEQFF.

This clone was counted once. The chain uses TRBV30 and TRBJ1-3; D unclear. Trimming removed 2 bases from V and 4 bases from J, with 6 bases in between. Germline CDR1 reads GTSNPN; CDR2 reads SVGIG (reference sequence). The CDR3 is 12 amino acids. DNA of the CDR3: TGTGCCTGGAGTAGTTTAGGAAACACCATATATTTT. Amino acids: CAWSSLGNTIYF.

V is TRBV13 and J is TRBJ2-3; D gene unclear. This CDR3 is 15 amino acids long. The V and J ends lost 5 bases and 2 bases respectively, with 14 bases between them. Germline V gives CDR1 PRHDT, CDR2 FYEKMQ (reference sequence). CDR3 coding DNA: TGTGCCAGCAGCATGAAAGCTACCCCCACAGATACGCAGTATTTT. Its translation: CASSMKATPTDTQYF.

The chain combines TRBV29-1 with TRBJ1-1, with no clear D. The CDR3 covers 12 residues. Between the trimmed V and J ends, which lost 5 bases and 1 base, there was a span of 8 bases. Germline-derived CDR1 and CDR2 are SQVTM and ANQGSEA. The CDR3 bases are TGCAGCGTTCCTTTGACGAACACTGAAGCTTTCTTT. This translates into CSVPLTNTEAFF. Together with reference TRBV29-1 and TRBJ1-1, the CDR3 gives the full variable domain: SAVISQKPSRDICQRGTSLTIQCQVDSQVTMMFWYRQQPGQSLTLIATANQGSEATYESGFVIDKFPISRPNLTFSTLTVSNMSPEDSSIYLCSVPLTNTEAFFGQGTRLTVV.

The chain employs TRBV6-5 and TRBJ2-1; 7 positions agree with TRBD1. CDR3 length equals 13 residues. The J segment lost 7 bases and the V segment lost 4 bases, leaving 4 bases of the junction unmatched. Germline assignment: CDR1 MNHEY and CDR2 SVGAGI. CDR3 amino acids: CASSWDSGNEQFF. Here the CDR3 DNA reads TGTGCCAGCAGTTGGGACAGCGGTAATGAGCAGTTCTTC.

The V call is TRBV27, the J call TRBJ1-5; the match to TRBD1 covers 10 bases. Trimming took 6 bases from V and 6 from J; bases not matched to a gene: 17. Germline V lookup: CDR1 MNHEY, CDR2 SMNVEV (reference sequence). The CDR3 loop spans 18 amino acids. This chain's CDR3 is CASSRWQRDRGGGQPQHF. The CDR3 DNA is TGTGCCAGCAGCCGGTGGCAGCGGGACAGGGGAGGAGGTCAGCCCCAGCATTTT.

This chain joins TRBV19 and TRBJ2-7; TRBD1 is a possible D gene (5 bases). Germline V CDR1 and CDR2: LNHDA, SQIVND (reference sequence). The CDR3 is made up of 12 amino acids. Trimming shortened V by 5 bases and J by 6 bases, and 11 bases separated the two germline ends. The CDR3 protein is CASSGTGAEQYF. The CDR3 DNA follows: TGTGCCAGTAGTGGAACAGGTGCCGAGCAGTACTTC.

This clone was counted a few times. The V call is TRBV4-2, the J call TRBJ2-7; D unclear. The CDR3 is made up of 12 amino acids. V was clipped by 4 bases and J by 3 bases, with 7 bases between them. Germline V gene data show CDR1 as LGHNA and CDR2 as YNFKEQ. The CDR3 spells CASSPDFYEQYF. The CDR3 bases are TGTGCCAGCAGCCCAGACTTCTACGAGCAGTACTTC.

The V gene is TRBV2, the J gene TRBJ1-1, with D hard to call. The V end was cut by 4 bases, the J end by 4 bases, with 7 bases between. The CDR3 consists of 12 residues. Germline assignment: CDR1 SNHLY and CDR2 FYNNEI. The CDR3 reads CASSGRSTEAFF. CDR3 sequence (DNA): TGTGCCAGCAGTGGCAGGAGCACTGAAGCTTTCTTT.

In this sample, this clone turned up a few times. The chain joins TRBV6-6 to TRBJ1-5; 10 bases fit TRBD1. The CDR3 is 15 amino acids. Germline V CDR1 and CDR2: MNHNY, SVGAGI (reference sequence). Trimming cost V 2 bases and J 6 bases; bases outside gene matches: 4. The CDR3 loop is CASSYVTGGSQPQHF. The CDR3 DNA is TGTGCCAGCAGTTACGTGACAGGGGGCAGTCAGCCCCAGCATTTT.

J is TRBJ1-1 and V is TRBV5-5; TRBD1 agrees at 8 bases. With 0 bases clipped from V and 7 bases from J, the junction kept 5 bases outside the gene matches. Germline V gene lookup returns CDR1 SGHKS and CDR2 YYEKEE (reference sequence). This CDR3 is 14 amino acids long. The CDR3 region has the DNA TGTGCCAGCAGCTTGGCAGGGGGCCTAGTTGAAGCTTTCTTT. Protein product: CASSLAGGLVEAFF. Looking up the rest from reference TRBV5-5 and TRBJ1-1 gives the full variable domain: DAGVTQSPTHLIKTRGQQVTLRCSPISGHKSVSWYQQVLGQGPQFIFQYYEKEERGRGNFPDRFSARQFPNYSSELNVNALLLGDSALYLCASSLAGGLVEAFFGQGTRLTVV.

This clone occurred a few times. The J gene is TRBJ2-1, the V gene TRBV6-4; 11 bases fit TRBD2. With V trimmed by 5 bases and J by 8 bases, 8 bases remained unmatched. CDR3 length: 15 residues. Germline assignment: CDR1 MRHNA and CDR2 SNTAGT. CDR3 DNA: TGTGCCAGCAGTTCCGTAGCGGGAGGGAATGATGAGCAGTTCTTC. Protein product: CASSSVAGGNDEQFF.

In this sample, this clone turned up once. The CDR3 coding sequence is TGTGCCAGCAGCTTTATAAAGGAGACCCAGTACTTC. Protein sequence: CASSFIKETQYF. V is TRBV5-5 and J is TRBJ2-5; D is unresolved. CDR1 is SGHKS, CDR2 YYEKEE, per germline (reference sequence). CDR3 length equals 12 residues. Trimming removed 2 bases at V and 5 bases at J, with 7 bases between.

The V gene is TRBV18, the J gene TRBJ1-5; no firm D call. Trimming stripped 2 bases from V and 0 bases from J, with 14 bases between. The CDR3 sequence is 17 residues long. The germline gives CDR1 KGHSH, CDR2 LQKENI. The CDR3 sequence: CASSPARPGNSNQPQHF. The CDR3 DNA sequence: TGTGCCAGCTCACCAGCCAGGCCGGGTAATAGCAATCAGCCCCAGCATTTT. Supplemented by reference TRBV18 and TRBJ1-5, the full variable domain reads NAGVMQNPRHLVRRRGQEARLRCSPMKGHSHVYWYRQLPEEGLKFMVYLQKENIIDESGMPKERFSAEFPKEGPSILRIQQVVRGDSAAYFCASSPARPGNSNQPQHFGDGTRLSIL.

This clone was seen a handful of times. CDR3 bases: TGTGCCTGGAGTGTACAAGAGACCTATCGCGACGAGCAGTACTTC. Amino acids: CAWSVQETYRDEQYF. This chain connects TRBV30 to TRBJ2-7; no reliable D call. V lost 0 bases and J lost 5, with 17 bases in between. CDR3 length equals 15 residues. Germline V gene lookup returns CDR1 GTSNPN and CDR2 SVGIG (reference sequence). Full variable domain (remainder filled in from reference TRBV30 and TRBJ2-7): SQTIHQWPATLVQPVGSPLSLECTVEGTSNPNLYWYRQAAGRGLQLLFYSVGIGQISSEVPQNLSASRPQDRQFILSSKKLLLSDSGFYLCAWSVQETYRDEQYFGPGTRLTVT.

This clone has just a few counts. This rearrangement joins TRBV18 to TRBJ2-1; D gene ambiguous. CDR3 size: 11 residues. The V gene lost 2 bases and the J gene lost 7 bases, with 3 bases spanning the gap. Germline V gives CDR1 KGHSH, CDR2 LQKENI. CDR3 loop: CASSPKNEQFF. In DNA form, the CDR3 reads TGTGCCAGCTCACCAAAAAATGAGCAGTTCTTC.

The chain employs TRBV7-8 and TRBJ2-5; 9 nucleotides line up with TRBD1. There are 19 residues in the CDR3. Germline CDR1 reads SGHVS; CDR2 reads FQNEAQ. V lost 4 bases to trimming and J lost 6 bases; unmatched junction nucleotides: 21. CDR3 nucleotides: TGTGCCAGCAGCTATCTTACTTACTGGGACAGGGACAACGGAAAGACCCAGTACTTC. As protein: CASSYLTYWDRDNGKTQYF.

V is TRBV6-5 and J is TRBJ2-5, with 12 bases that match TRBD2. V lost 2 bases and J lost 2; bases outside the gene matches: 0. From germline, CDR1 is MNHEY and CDR2 SVGAGI. There are 15 residues in the CDR3. Here the CDR3 reads CASSYGLAGQETQYF. DNA for the CDR3: TGTGCCAGCAGTTACGGACTAGCGGGGCAAGAGACCCAGTACTTC.

V usage is TRBV29-1 and J usage is TRBJ2-5; D not resolved. This CDR3 has 14 amino acids. The ends were cut back, 3 bases at V and 0 bases at J, with 11 bases in the middle. From germline, CDR1 is SQVTM and CDR2 ANQGSEA. Here the CDR3 DNA reads TGCAGCGTTGATTACAACAAGTACCAAGAGACCCAGTACTTC. This gives the protein CSVDYNKYQETQYF.

The chain is built from TRBV27 and TRBJ2-1; D call uncertain. CDR3 length: 12 amino acids. The V end lost 1 base, the J end lost 9 bases, and 7 bases lay between the germline ends. The germline V gene encodes CDR1 MNHEY and CDR2 SMNVEV (reference sequence). The CDR3 DNA is TGTGCCAGCAGTTTATTATCCGGTGAGCAGTTCTTC. Translated, it gives CASSLLSGEQFF.

The chain combines TRBV5-6 with TRBJ1-3; D ambiguous. V was trimmed by 4 bases and J by 0 bases, leaving 11 bases between them. The CDR3 runs to 15 residues. The germline gives CDR1 SGHDT, CDR2 YYEEEE. The CDR3 loop reads CASSRRTFSGNTIYF. DNA of the CDR3: TGTGCCAGCAGCCGGAGAACCTTCTCTGGAAACACCATATATTTT.

This clone has only a few counts. V is TRBV2 and J is TRBJ1-2; maybe TRBD1 (5 bases). Germline V gene sequence: CDR1 SNHLY, CDR2 FYNNEI. Trimming removed 2 bases at V and 2 bases at J, with 9 bases between. The CDR3 contains 14 residues. The CDR3 is CASSESGGNYGYTF. For the CDR3, the DNA is TGTGCCAGCAGTGAAAGCGGGGGGAACTATGGCTACACCTTC.

This chain joins TRBV28 and TRBJ1-2; D unresolved. Germline V lookup: CDR1 MDHEN, CDR2 SYDVKM. This CDR3 region has 15 residues. V was clipped by 1 base and J by 5 bases, with 14 bases between them. CDR3 region: CASSLSHLLLYGYTF. For the CDR3, the DNA is TGTGCCAGCAGTTTATCACACCTCTTGCTTTATGGCTACACCTTC.

This chain uses TRBV21-1 with TRBJ2-3; the table's TRBD1 call for D was not verified on the DNA. TRBV21-1 is labeled a pseudogene. This CDR3 region has 16 residues. The CDR3 reads CASSKVRQGGVDTQYF. In DNA, the CDR3 is TGTGCCAGCAGCAAAGTGCGACAGGGGGGGGTAGATACGCAGTATTTT.

This clone was observed once. The chain carries TRBV28 and TRBJ2-1, with D perhaps given as TRBD1 or TRBD2 (5 bases each). The CDR3 extends over 17 amino acids. V lost 1 base and J 4 bases, leaving 17 bases between the germline ends. CDR1 and CDR2 (germline): MDHEN, SYDVKM. DNA for the CDR3: TGTGCCAGCAGTTTATTGGGGGTCACCGCTGGGTACAATGAGCAGTTCTTC. This sequence encodes CASSLLGVTAGYNEQFF.